This T cell receptor (beta chain) stems from a study of shared clonotypes between healthy human individuals. Findings and caveats of the study: Memory subsets generally showed smaller estimated richness than naive subsets did.

The germline V and J ends were trimmed by 4 bases and 0 bases, with 7 bases remaining between them. Germline V gives CDR1 LGHNA, CDR2 YSLEER. This CDR3 has 14 amino acids. Deep-level running was used for the assay. The authors distributed each subset's genomic DNA evenly over several immunoSEQ plates. Some clones are missing from TCRdb's copy, which holds only in-frame ones; the method was immunoSEQ multiplex PCR. Among roughly 2 million clones listed, around 96% were seen once. As concerns this clone: Its antigen remains unidentified.

CD45RO-negative CD8 cells positively selected for CCR7 made up the naive population, which excluded terminally differentiated effector memory CD45RA+ cells. Donors, healthy HIV-negative adults, lacked recent acute infections or vaccinations. The TCR originated in a man between 18 and 29 years old in good health. The V gene is TRBV4-3, the J gene TRBJ2-4, with D perhaps given as TRBD1 or TRBD2 (5 bases each). The material sequenced was naive CD8+ T cells sorted from blood. The CDR3 DNA follows: TGCGCCAGCAGCCGGGGGATAGCCAAAAACATTCAGTACTTC. The encoded protein is CASSRGIAKNIQYF.